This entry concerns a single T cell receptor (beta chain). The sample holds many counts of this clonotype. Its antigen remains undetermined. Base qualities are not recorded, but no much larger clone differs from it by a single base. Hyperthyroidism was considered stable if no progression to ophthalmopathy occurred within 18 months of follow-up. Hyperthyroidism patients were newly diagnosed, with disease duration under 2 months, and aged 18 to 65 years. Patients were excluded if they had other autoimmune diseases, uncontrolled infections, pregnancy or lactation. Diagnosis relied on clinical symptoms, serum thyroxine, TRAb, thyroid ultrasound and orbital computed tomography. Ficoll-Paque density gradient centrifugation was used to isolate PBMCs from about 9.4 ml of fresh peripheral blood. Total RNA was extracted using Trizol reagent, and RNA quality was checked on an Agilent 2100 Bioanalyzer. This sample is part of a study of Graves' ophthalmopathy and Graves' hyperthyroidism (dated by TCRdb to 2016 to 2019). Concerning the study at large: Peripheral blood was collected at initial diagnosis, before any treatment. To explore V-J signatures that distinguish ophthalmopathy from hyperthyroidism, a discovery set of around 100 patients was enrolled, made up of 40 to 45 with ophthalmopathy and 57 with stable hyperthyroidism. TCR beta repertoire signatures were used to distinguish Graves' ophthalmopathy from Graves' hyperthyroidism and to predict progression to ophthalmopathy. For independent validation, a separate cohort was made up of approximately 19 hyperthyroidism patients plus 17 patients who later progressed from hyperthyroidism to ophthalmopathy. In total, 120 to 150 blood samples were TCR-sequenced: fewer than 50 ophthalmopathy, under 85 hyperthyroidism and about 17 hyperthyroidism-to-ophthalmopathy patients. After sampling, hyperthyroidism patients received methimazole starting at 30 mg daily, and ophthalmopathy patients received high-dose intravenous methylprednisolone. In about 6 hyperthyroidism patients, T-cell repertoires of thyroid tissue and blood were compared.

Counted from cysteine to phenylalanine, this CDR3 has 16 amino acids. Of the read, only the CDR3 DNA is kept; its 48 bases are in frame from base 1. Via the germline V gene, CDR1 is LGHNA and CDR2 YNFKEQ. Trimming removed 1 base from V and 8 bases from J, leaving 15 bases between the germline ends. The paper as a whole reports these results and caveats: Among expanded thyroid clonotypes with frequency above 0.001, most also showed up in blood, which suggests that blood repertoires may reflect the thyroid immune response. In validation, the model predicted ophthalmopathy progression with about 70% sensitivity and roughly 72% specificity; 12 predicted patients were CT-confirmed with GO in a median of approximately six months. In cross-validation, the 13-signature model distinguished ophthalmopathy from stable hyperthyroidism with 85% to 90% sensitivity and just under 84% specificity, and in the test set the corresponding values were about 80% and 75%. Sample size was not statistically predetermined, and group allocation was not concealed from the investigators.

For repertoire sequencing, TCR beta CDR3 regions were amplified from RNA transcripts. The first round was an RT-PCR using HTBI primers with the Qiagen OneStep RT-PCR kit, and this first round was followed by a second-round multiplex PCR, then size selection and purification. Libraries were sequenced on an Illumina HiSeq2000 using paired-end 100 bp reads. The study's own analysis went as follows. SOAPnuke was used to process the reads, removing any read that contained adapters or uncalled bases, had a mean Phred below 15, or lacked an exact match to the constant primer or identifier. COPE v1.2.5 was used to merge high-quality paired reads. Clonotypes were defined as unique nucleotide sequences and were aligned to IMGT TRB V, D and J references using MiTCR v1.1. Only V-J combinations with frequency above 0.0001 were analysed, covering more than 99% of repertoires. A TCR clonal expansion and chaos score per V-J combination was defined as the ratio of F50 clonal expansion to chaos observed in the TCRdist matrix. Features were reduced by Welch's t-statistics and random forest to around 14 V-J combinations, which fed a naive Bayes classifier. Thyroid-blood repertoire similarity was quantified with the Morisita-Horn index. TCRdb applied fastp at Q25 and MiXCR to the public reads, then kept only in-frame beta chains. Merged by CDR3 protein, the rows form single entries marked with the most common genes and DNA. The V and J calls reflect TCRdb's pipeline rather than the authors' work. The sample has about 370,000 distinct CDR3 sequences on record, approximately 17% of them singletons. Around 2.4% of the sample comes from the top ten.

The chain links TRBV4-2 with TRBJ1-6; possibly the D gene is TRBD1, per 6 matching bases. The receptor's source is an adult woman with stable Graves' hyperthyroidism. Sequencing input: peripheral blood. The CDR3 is CASSQVGGTADSPLHF. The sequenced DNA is TGTGCCAGCAGCCAAGTCGGGGGCACTGCCGATTCACCCCTCCACTTT.